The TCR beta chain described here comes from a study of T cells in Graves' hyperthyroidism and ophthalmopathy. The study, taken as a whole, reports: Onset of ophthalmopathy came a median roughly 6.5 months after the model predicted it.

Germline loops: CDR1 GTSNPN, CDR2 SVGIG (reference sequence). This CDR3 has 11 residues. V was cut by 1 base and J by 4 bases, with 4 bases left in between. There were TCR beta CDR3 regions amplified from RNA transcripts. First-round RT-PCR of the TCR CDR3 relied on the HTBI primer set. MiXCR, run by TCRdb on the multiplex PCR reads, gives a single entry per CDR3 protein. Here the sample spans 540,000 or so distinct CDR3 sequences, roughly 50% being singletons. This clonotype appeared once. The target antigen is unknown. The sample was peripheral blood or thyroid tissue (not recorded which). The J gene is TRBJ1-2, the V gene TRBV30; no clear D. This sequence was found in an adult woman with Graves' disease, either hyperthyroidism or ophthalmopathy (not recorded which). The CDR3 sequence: CAWSGAYGYTF. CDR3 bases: TGTGCCTGGAGTGGGGCCTATGGCTACACCTTC. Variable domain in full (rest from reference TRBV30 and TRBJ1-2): SQTIHQWPATLVQPVGSPLSLECTVEGTSNPNLYWYRQAAGRGLQLLFYSVGIGQISSEVPQNLSASRPQDRQFILSSKKLLLSDSGFYLCAWSGAYGYTFGSGTRLTVV.